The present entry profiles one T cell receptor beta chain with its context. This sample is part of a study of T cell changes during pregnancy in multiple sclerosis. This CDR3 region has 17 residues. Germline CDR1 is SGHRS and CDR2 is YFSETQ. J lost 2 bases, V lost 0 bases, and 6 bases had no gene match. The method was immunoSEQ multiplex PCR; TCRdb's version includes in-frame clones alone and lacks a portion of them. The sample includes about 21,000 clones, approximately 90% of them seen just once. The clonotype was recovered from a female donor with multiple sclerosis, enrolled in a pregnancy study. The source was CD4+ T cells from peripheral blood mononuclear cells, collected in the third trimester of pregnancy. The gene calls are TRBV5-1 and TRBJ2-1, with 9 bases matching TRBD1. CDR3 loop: CASSLATGGHAYNEQFF. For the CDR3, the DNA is TGCGCCAGCAGCTTGGCGACAGGGGGGCACGCCTACAATGAGCAGTTCTTC. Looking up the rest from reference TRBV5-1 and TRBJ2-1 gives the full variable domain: KAGVTQTPRYLIKTRGQQVTLSCSPISGHRSVSWYQQTPGQGLQFLFEYFSETQRNKGNFPGRFSGRQFSNSRSEMNVSTLELGDSALYLCASSLATGGHAYNEQFFGPGTRLTVL.